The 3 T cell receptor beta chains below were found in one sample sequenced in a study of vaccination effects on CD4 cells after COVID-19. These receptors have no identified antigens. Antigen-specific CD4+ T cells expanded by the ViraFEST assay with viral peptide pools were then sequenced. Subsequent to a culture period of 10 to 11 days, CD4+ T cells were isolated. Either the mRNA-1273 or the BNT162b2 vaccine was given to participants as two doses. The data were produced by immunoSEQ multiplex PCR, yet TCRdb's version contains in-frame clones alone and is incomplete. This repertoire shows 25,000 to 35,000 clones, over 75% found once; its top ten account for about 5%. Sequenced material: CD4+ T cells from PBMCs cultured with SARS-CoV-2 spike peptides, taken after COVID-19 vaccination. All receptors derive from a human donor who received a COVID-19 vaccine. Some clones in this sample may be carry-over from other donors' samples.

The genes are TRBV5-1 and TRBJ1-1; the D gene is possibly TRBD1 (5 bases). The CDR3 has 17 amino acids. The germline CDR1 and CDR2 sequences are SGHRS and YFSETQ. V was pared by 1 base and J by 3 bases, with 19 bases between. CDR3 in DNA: TGCGCCAGCAGCTTGTACGGCAGGACATGGGGGGACACTGAAGCTTTCTTT. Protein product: CASSLYGRTWGDTEAFF.

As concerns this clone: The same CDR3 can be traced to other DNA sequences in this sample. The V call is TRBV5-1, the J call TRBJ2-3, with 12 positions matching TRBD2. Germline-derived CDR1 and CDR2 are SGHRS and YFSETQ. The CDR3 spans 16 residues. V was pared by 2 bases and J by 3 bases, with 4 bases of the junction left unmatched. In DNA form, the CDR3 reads TGCGCCAGCAGCTTTACTAGCGGGGGGAGTACAGATACGCAGTATTTT. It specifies CASSFTSGGSTDTQYF.

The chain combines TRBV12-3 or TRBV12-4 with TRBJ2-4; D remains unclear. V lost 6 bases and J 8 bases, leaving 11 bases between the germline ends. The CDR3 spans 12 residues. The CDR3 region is CASRYDGDIQYF. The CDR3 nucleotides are TGTGCCAGCAGGTACGATGGAGACATTCAGTACTTC.